The present T cell receptor (beta chain) was sequenced within a study of identical twins. The CDR3 has 19 residues. MiXCR was run by TCRdb on the 5' RACE reads, yielding one entry per CDR3 protein. The profile covers hundreds of thousands of distinct CDR3 sequences, with over 15% appearing a single time and approximately 14% taken by the ten largest. These data are also associated with another study on T cells expressing NK-cell markers. That paper states: It was sorted CD3+CD56+NKG2C+, CD3+CD56+NKG2C- and CD3+CD56-NKG2C+ T cells that supplied the TCR beta repertoires.

Sequenced: PBMCs. The source of this sequence is a woman in her late teens or twenties in good health. This sequence joins TRBV21-1 and TRBJ2-7; TRBD2 was called by the table and not checked on the DNA. TRBV21-1 is classified as a pseudogene. Written as DNA, the CDR3 is TGTGCCAGCAGCAAAGTCACAGGGCTAGCGGGAGGGCTGGCCTACGAGCAGTACTTC. Translated: CASSKVTGLAGGLAYEQYF.